The rows below give T cell receptor beta chains drawn from one sample of a study of radiotherapy plus CTLA-4 blockade in lung cancer. Repertoires were generated with immunoSEQ multiplex PCR, while TCRdb's copy carries only in-frame clones and drops some. The sample holds about 87,000 clones; 70% to 90% are singletons and the top ten take around 15%. This material consisted of peripheral blood, taken from a patient treated with radiotherapy plus ipilimumab. The receptors derive from a human donor with non-small cell lung cancer that progressed on radiotherapy plus ipilimumab. The CDR3 runs from the conserved cysteine through the conserved F or W. Each record gives: V gene, D gene, J gene, CDR3 protein, CDR3 DNA. A D gene is named only where the DNA matches it firmly.

V gene: TRBV30
D gene: NA
J gene: TRBJ1-1
CDR3 protein: CAWSLPGGVVTEAFF
CDR3 DNA: TGTGCCTGGAGTTTGCCTGGAGGGGTCGTCACTGAAGCTTTCTTT

V gene: TRBV7-8
D gene: TRBD1
J gene: TRBJ1-2
CDR3 protein: CASSLDGQGGGYTF
CDR3 DNA: TGTGCCAGCAGCTTAGATGGACAGGGCGGGGGCTACACCTTC

V gene: TRBV15
D gene: NA
J gene: TRBJ1-5
CDR3 protein: CATSRDLLGTAGHQPQHF
CDR3 DNA: TGTGCCACCAGCAGAGACCTCCTGGGGACGGCTGGGCATCAGCCCCAGCATTTT

V gene: TRBV5-1
D gene: NA
J gene: TRBJ1-1
CDR3 protein: CASSALGRNTEAFF
CDR3 DNA: TGCGCCAGCAGCGCCCTGGGTAGGAACACTGAAGCTTTCTTT

V gene: TRBV29-1
D gene: NA
J gene: TRBJ2-7
CDR3 protein: CSVEGSGQPVEQYF
CDR3 DNA: TGCAGCGTTGAAGGTTCGGGACAACCTGTCGAGCAGTACTTC

V gene: TRBV18
D gene: TRBD1
J gene: TRBJ1-5
CDR3 protein: CASSPPQGAHGNQPQHF
CDR3 DNA: TGTGCCAGCTCACCACCCCAGGGGGCTCACGGCAATCAGCCCCAGCATTTT

V gene: TRBV7-9
D gene: TRBD2
J gene: TRBJ2-7
CDR3 protein: CASSRPAGGRQYF
CDR3 DNA: TGTGCCAGCAGCCGCCCGGCGGGAGGACGGCAGTACTTC

V gene: TRBV4-3
D gene: NA
J gene: TRBJ1-5
CDR3 protein: CASSQGPNQPQHF
CDR3 DNA: TGCGCCAGCAGCCAAGGACCCAATCAGCCCCAGCATTTT

V gene: TRBV6-4
D gene: TRBD2
J gene: TRBJ2-1
CDR3 protein: CASRKLAGDAYNEQFF
CDR3 DNA: TGTGCCAGCAGAAAATTAGCGGGGGACGCATACAATGAGCAGTTCTTC

V gene: TRBV7-8
D gene: NA
J gene: TRBJ1-2
CDR3 protein: CASSLGGTALGGYTF
CDR3 DNA: TGTGCCAGCAGCTTAGGAGGCACGGCGCTGGGAGGCTACACCTTC